This TCR beta chain was profiled in a study of monozygotic twins with inflammatory bowel disease. Study-wide results and limits: Patient-specific immunosuppressive treatments may have made repertoires more variable. Patients with IBD had less TCRbeta diversity (inverse Simpson) than their healthy co-twins.

The germline gives CDR1 WSHSY, CDR2 SAAADI. This CDR3 has 14 amino acids. Template switching added UMIs carrying a 6-nucleotide sample barcode. Both the TCRalpha cDNA and the TCRbeta cDNA were taken through two nested PCRs, lasting around 15 and 9 cycles. TCRdb re-analyzed the 5' RACE reads; it lists each CDR3 protein once, without DNA. Its table lists fewer than 400,000 distinct CDR3 sequences. On this clonotype: Its matching antigen is unknown.

V usage is TRBV10-2 and J usage is TRBJ2-3; TCRdb's assignment of TRBD1 cannot be checked, as there is no DNA. The source is a human donor with ulcerative colitis or Crohn's disease, or a healthy co-twin of an affected twin (not recorded which). The specimen sequenced was blood. The CDR3 loop reads CASSERAGTDTQYF.